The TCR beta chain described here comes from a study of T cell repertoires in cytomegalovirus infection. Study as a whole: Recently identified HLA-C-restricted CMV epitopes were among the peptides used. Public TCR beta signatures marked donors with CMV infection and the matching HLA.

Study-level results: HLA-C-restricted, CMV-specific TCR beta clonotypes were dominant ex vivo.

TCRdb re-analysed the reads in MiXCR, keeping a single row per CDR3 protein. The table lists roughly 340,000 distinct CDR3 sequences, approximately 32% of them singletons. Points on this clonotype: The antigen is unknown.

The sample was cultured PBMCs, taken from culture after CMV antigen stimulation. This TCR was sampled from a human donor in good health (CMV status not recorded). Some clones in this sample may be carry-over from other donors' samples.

The CDR3 sequence is CASSLWASSPDTQYF. The CDR3 nucleotides read TGTGCCAGCAGTTTATGGGCTAGCTCTCCGGATACGCAGTATTTT. The rearrangement links TRBV27 to TRBJ2-3, with a weak D call TRBD2 (5 bases). The CDR3 sequence is 15 residues long. From germline, CDR1 is MNHEY and CDR2 SMNVEV (reference sequence). Trimming removed 1 base from V and 6 bases from J, with 14 bases in between.